This T cell receptor beta chain stems from a study of type 1 and type 2 diabetes patients. Study background: The cohort mixed type 1 diabetes, type 2 diabetes and nondiabetic donors. From PBMCs, CD4+ and CD8+ T cells were isolated by magnetic microbeads. A total of approximately 20,000,000 paired-end reads came from the whole study. Study-level findings and limits: Type 2 diabetes and control samples shared highly correlated V and J usage, averaging about 0.97.

This clonotype was picked up one time. The antigen remains unidentified. The PCR template was genomic DNA. A primer set of 30 forward and 13 reverse primers amplified the CDR3. TCRdb fed the multiplex PCR reads into MiXCR, producing one record per CDR3 protein. The repertoire holds 250,000 or so distinct CDR3 sequences, with more than 45% as singletons. V lost 5 bases and J lost 6, with 16 bases in between. Germline lookup yields CDR1 PRHDT and CDR2 FYEKMQ (reference sequence). The CDR3 spans 15 residues. This chain connects TRBV13 to TRBJ2-2; D gene unclear. The TCR comes from a man in his late teens or twenties with type 2 diabetes. Specimen: peripheral blood mononuclear cells (PBMCs). The CDR3 region has the DNA TGTGCCAGCAGCGTCACGGGTGGGTTCCCCGGGGAGCTGTTTTTT. The encoded protein is CASSVTGGFPGELFF.